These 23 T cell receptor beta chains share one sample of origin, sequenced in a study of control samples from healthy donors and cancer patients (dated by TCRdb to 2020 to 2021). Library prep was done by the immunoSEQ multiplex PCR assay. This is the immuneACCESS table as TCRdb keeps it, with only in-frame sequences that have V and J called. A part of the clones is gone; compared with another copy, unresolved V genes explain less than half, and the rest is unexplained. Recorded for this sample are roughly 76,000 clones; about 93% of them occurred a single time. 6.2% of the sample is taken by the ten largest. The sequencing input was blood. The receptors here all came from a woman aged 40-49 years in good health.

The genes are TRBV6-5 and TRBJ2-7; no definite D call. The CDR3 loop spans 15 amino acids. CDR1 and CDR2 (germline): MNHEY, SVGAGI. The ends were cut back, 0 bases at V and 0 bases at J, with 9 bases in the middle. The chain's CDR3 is CASSYSGRFSYEQYF. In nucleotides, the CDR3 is TGTGCCAGCAGTTACTCTGGACGGTTCTCCTACGAGCAGTACTTC.

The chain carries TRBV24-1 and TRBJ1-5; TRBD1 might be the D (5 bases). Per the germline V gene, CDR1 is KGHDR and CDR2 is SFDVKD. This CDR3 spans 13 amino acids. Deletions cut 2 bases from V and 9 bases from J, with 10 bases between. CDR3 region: CATSDSRRGPQHF. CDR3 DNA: TGTGCCACCAGTGATTCCCGTAGGGGGCCCCAGCATTTT.

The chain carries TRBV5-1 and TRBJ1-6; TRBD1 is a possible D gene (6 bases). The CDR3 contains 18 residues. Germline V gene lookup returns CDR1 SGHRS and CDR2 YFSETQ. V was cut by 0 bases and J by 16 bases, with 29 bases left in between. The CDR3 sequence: CASSLAGQYEYGERRLHF. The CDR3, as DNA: TGCGCCAGCAGCTTGGCCGGACAGTACGAGTACGGTGAACGGCGGCTCCACTTT.

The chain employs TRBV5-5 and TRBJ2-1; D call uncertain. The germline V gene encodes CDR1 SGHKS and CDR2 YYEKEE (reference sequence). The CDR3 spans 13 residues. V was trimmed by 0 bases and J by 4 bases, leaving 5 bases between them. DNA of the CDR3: TGTGCCAGCAGCTTGGTCGGTTACAATGAGCAGTTCTTC. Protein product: CASSLVGYNEQFF.

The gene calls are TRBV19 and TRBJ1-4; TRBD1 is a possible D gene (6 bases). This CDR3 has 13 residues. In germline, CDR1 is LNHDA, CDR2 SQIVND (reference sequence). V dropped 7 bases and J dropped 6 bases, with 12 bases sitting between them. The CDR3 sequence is CASKGGADEKLFF. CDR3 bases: TGTGCCAGTAAGGGGGGAGCGGATGAAAAACTGTTTTTT.

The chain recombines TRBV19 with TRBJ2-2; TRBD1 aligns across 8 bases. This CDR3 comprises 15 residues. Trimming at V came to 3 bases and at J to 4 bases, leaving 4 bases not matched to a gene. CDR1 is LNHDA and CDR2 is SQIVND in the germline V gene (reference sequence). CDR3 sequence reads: CASSIRTGTTGELFF. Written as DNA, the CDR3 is TGTGCCAGTAGTATCAGGACAGGGACCACCGGGGAGCTGTTTTTT.

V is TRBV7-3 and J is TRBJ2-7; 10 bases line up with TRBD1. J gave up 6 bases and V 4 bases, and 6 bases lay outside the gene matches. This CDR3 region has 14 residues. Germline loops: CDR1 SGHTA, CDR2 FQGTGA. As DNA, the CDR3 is TGTGCCAGCAGCTCGGGACAGGGGAAGAGCGAGCAGTACTTC. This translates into CASSSGQGKSEQYF.

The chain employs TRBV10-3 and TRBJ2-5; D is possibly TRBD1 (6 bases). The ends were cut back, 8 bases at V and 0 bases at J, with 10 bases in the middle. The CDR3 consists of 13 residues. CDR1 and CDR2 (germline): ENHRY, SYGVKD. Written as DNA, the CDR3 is TGTGCCATCCTGGACAGTTACCAAGAGACCCAGTACTTC. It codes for CAILDSYQETQYF.

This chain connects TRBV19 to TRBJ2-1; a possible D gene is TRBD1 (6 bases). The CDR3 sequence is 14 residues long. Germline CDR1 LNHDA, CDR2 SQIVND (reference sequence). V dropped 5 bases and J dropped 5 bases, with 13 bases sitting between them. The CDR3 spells CASSPQGKDNEQFF. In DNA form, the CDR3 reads TGTGCCAGTAGTCCACAGGGTAAGGACAATGAGCAGTTCTTC.

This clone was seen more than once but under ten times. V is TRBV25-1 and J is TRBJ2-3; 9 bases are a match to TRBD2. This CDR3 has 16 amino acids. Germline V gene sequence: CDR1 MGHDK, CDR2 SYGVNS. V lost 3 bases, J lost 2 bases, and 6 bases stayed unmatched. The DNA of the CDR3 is TGTGCCAGCAGTGACAATAGCGGGAGTAACACAGATACGCAGTATTTT. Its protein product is CASSDNSGSNTDTQYF. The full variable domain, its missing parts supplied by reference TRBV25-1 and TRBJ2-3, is EADIYQTPRYLVIGTGKKITLECSQTMGHDKMYWYQQDPGMELHLIHYSYGVNSTEKGDLSSESTVSRIRTEHFPLTLESARPSHTSQYLCASSDNSGSNTDTQYFGPGTRLTVL.

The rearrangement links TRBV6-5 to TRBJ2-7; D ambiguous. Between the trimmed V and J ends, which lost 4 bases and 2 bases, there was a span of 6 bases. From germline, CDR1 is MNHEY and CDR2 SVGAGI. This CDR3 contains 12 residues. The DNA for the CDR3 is TGTGCCAGCAGTTCGACCGCCTACGAGCAGTACTTC. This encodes CASSSTAYEQYF.

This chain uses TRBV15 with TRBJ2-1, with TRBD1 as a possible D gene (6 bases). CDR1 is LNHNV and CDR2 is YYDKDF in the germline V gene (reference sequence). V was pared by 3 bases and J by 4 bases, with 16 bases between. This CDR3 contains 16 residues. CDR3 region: CATSSNRDGPYNEQFF. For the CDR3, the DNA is TGTGCCACCAGCAGTAACAGGGACGGGCCTTACAATGAGCAGTTCTTC.

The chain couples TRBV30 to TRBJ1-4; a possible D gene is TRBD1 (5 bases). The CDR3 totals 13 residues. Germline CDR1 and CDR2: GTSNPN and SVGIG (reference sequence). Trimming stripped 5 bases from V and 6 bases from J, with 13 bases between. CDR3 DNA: TGTGCCTGGGAGCAGGGAGGTTATGAAAAACTGTTTTTT. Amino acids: CAWEQGGYEKLFF. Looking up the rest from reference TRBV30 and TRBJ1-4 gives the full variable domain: SQTIHQWPATLVQPVGSPLSLECTVEGTSNPNLYWYRQAAGRGLQLLFYSVGIGQISSEVPQNLSASRPQDRQFILSSKKLLLSDSGFYLCAWEQGGYEKLFFGSGTQLSVL.

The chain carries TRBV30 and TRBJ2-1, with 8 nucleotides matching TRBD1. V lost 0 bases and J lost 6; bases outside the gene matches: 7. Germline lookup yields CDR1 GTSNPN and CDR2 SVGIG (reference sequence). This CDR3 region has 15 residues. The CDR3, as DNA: TGTGCCTGGAGTGTCACAGGGGGTTACCTCAATGAGCAGTTCTTC. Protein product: CAWSVTGGYLNEQFF.

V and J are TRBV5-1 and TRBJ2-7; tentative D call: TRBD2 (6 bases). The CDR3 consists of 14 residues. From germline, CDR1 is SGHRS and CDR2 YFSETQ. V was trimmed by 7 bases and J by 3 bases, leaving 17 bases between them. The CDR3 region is CASSSGLPSYEQYF. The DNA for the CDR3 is TGCGCCAGCTCCTCTGGACTACCGAGCTACGAGCAGTACTTC.

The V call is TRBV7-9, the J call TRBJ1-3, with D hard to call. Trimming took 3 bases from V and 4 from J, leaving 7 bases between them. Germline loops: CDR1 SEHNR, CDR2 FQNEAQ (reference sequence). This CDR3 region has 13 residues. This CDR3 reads CASSFPGGNTIYF. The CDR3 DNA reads TGTGCCAGCAGCTTTCCCGGGGGAAACACCATATATTTT.

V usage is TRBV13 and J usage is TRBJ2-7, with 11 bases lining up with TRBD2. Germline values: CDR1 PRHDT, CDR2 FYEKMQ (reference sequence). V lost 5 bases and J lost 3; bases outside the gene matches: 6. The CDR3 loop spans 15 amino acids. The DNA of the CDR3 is TGTGCCAGCAGCATTCGACTAGCGGGGCTCTACGAGCAGTACTTC. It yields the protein CASSIRLAGLYEQYF.

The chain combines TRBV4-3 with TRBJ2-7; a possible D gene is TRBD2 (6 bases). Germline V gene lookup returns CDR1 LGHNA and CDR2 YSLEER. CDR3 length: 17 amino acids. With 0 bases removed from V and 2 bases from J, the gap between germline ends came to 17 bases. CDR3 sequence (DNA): TGCGCCAGCAGCCAAGATATCGGGGGACGGCCGGCCTACGAGCAGTACTTC. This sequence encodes CASSQDIGGRPAYEQYF.

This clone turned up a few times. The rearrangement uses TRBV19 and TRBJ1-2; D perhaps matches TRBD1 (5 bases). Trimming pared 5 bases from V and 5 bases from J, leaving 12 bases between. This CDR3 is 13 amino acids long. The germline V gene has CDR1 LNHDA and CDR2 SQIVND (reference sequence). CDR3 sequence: CASSLTESYGYTF. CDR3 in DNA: TGTGCCAGTAGTCTGACAGAATCTTATGGCTACACCTTC. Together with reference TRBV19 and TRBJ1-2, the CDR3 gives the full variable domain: DGGITQSPKYLFRKEGQNVTLSCEQNLNHDAMYWYRQDPGQGLRLIYYSQIVNDFQKGDIAEGYSVSREKKESFPLTVTSAQKNPTAFYLCASSLTESYGYTFGSGTRLTVV.

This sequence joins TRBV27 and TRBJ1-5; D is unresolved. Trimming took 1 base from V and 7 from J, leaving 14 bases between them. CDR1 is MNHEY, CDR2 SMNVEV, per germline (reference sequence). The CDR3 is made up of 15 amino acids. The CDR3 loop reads CASSLFAQSGQPQHF. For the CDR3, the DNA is TGTGCCAGCAGTTTATTTGCACAGTCTGGACAGCCCCAGCATTTT.

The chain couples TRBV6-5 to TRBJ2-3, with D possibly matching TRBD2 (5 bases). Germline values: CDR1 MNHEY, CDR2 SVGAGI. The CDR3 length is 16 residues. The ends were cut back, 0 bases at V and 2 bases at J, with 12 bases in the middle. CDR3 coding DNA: TGTGCCAGCAGTTACTCGAAAGCGGCCTACACAGATACGCAGTATTTT. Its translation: CASSYSKAAYTDTQYF.

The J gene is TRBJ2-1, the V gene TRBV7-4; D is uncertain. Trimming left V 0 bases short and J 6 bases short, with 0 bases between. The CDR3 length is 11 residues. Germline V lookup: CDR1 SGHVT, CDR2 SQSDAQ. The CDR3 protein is CASSLANEQFF. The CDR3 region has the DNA TGTGCCAGCAGCTTAGCCAATGAGCAGTTCTTC.

CDR3 loop: CASSQDRNTGWGAEQYF. The DNA for the CDR3 is TGTGCCAGCAGCCAAGATCGGAATACAGGGTGGGGGGCCGAGCAGTACTTC. This chain joins TRBV4-2 and TRBJ2-7; D could derive from TRBD1 or TRBD2 (6 bases each). V dropped 0 bases and J dropped 6 bases, with 21 bases sitting between them. Germline CDR1 LGHNA, CDR2 YNFKEQ. The CDR3 totals 17 residues.